This T cell receptor beta chain emerged from a study of metastatic and nonmetastatic thyroid tumors. Study details: Samples came from malignant and benign thyroid patients, and repertoires were compared across blood and tumor or nodule tissue.

With regard to this clone: Antigen: not known.

The CDR3 is 13 amino acids. Looked up from germline, CDR1 is DFQATT and CDR2 is SNEGSKA (reference sequence). V was trimmed by 5 bases and J by 0 bases, leaving 8 bases between them. Study-level results: The reported finding was significantly higher TCR beta diversity in malignant thyroid tumors relative to benign nodules, in blood and tumor.

Original analysis: Variation in CDR3 across clinicopathological groups served as the basis for constructing a distant-metastasis classifier in papillary thyroid cancer. Through MiXCR, TCRdb re-clonotyped the PCR reads. TCRdb's processing, not the authors' own work, is the source of the V and J calls. The sample lists around 89,000 clones; under 15% were seen once. Patients were all untreated before their thyroid surgery. The rearrangement joins TRBV20-1 to TRBJ2-4; D gene uncertain. This clonotype was obtained from a female donor with papillary thyroid cancer or a benign thyroid nodule (not recorded which). Some clones in this sample may be carry-over from other donors' samples. The sample consisted of blood. CDR3 amino acids: CSAGSLAKNIQYF. The CDR3 DNA follows: TGCAGTGCTGGTTCCCTAGCCAAAAACATTCAGTACTTC.